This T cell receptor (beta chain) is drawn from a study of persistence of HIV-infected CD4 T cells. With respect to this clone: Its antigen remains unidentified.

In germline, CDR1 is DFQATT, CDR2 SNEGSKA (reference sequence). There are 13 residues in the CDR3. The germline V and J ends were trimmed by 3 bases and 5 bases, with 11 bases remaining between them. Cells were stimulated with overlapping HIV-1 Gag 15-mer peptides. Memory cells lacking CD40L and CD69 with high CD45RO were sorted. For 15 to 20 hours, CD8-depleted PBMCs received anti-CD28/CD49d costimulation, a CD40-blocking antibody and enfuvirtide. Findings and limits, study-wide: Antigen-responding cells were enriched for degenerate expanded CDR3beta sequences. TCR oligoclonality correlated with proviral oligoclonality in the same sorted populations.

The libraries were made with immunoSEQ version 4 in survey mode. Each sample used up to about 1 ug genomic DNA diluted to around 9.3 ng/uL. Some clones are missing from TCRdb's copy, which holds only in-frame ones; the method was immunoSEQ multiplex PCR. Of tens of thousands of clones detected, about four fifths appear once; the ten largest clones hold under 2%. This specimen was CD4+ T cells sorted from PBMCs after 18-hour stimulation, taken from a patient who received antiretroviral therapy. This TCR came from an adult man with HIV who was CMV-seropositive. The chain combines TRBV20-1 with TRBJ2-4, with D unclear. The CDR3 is CSASTSGENIQYF. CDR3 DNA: TGCAGTGCTAGTACGTCTGGGGAAAACATTCAGTACTTC.